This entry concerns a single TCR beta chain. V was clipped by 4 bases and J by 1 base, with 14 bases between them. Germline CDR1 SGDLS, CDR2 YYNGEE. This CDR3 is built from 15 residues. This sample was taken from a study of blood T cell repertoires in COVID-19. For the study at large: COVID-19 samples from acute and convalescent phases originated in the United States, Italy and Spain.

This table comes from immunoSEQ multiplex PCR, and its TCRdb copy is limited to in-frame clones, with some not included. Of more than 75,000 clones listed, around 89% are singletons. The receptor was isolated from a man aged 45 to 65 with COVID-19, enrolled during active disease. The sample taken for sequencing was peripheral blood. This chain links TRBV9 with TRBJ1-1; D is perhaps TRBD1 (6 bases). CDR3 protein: CASSPPETGNTEAFF. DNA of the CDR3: TGTGCCAGCAGCCCACCGGAGACAGGGAACACTGAAGCTTTCTTT.